These 3 T cell receptor beta chains were all obtained from the same sample, sequenced in a study of blood T cell repertoires in COVID-19. Sequencing was performed with immunoSEQ multiplex PCR; in TCRdb, only in-frame clones are kept and a portion is missing. The profile shows about 160,000 clones, 87% of them singletons. The sample taken for sequencing was peripheral blood. These receptors all come from a woman aged 55-69 years with active or convalescent COVID-19.

The rearrangement joins TRBV6-6 to TRBJ2-3, with TRBD2 matching 12 bases. Germline V lookup: CDR1 MNHNY, CDR2 SVGAGI (reference sequence). CDR3 length equals 17 residues. The V gene end was trimmed by 5 bases and the J gene end by 2 bases; junction bases not matched to a gene: 8. CDR3 coding DNA: TGTGCCAGCAGTCGCTCCGGACTAGCGGGGAACACAGATACGCAGTATTTT. Amino acid sequence: CASSRSGLAGNTDTQYF.

In its sample, this clone was seen a few times. In the same sample, other DNA sequences code for this CDR3. V and J are TRBV5-1 and TRBJ2-1; 7 bases are shared with TRBD2. Germline V gives CDR1 SGHRS, CDR2 YFSETQ. CDR3 length equals 15 residues. With V trimmed by 1 base and J by 2 bases, 3 bases remained unmatched. The CDR3: CASSLTSGAYNEQFF. DNA for the CDR3: TGCGCCAGCAGCTTGACAAGCGGGGCCTACAATGAGCAGTTCTTC.

The chain combines TRBV6-6 with TRBJ1-2; 8 bases are a match to TRBD1. Unmatched junction bases numbered 5, after V lost 2 bases and J lost 6 bases. The CDR3 length is 14 residues. CDR1 is MNHNY, CDR2 SVGAGI, per germline (reference sequence). The CDR3 nucleotides are TGTGCCAGCAGTTACCCAGGGGGCGGGGATGGCTACACCTTC. Translating it yields CASSYPGGGDGYTF.